Sequencing of this T cell receptor (beta chain) was carried out in a study of quantifying T cell responses using KT2 cells. Study summary: TCR alpha and beta constant-region primers primed reverse transcription of RNA.

There are 13 residues in the CDR3. Germline CDR1 is MNHNY and CDR2 is SVGAGI (reference sequence). Trimming removed 4 bases at V and 4 bases at J, with 10 bases between. Unfractionated PBMC were spiked with known numbers of KT2 clone cells. The cDNA 3' end received a ligated oligonucleotide with a UMI. An equimolar mix of RC1.1 and RC1.2 primed the beta chain across TRBC1 and TRBC2. TCR alpha and beta chains were handled separately starting at the second PCR. Via MiXCR, TCRdb re-called the UMI-ligation and nested PCR reads, giving one row per CDR3 protein. The sample lists fewer than 40,000 distinct CDR3 sequences, 7.3% occurring once.

The receptor comes from a human donor. The V gene is TRBV6-6, the J gene TRBJ1-1, with a weak D call TRBD1 (6 bases). Sequencing was performed on PBMCs spiked with cells of the T cell clone KT2. In DNA form, the CDR3 reads TGTGCCAGCAGTTCAGAGGGGGGCACTGAAGCTTTCTTT. Its translation is CASSSEGGTEAFF.